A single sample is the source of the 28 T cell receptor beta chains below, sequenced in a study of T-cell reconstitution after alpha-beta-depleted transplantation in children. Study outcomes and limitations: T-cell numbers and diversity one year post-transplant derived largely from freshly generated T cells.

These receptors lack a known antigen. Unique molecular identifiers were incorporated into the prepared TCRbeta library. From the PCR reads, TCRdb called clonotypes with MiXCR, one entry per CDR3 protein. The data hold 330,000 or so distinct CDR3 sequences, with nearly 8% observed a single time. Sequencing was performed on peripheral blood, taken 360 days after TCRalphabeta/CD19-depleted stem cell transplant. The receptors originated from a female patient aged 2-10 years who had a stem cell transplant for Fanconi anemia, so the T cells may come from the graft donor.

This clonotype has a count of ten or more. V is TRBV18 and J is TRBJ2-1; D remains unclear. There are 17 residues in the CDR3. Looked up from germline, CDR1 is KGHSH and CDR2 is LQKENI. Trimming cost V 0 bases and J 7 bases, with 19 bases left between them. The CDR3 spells CASSPPGQPLVINEQFF. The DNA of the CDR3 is TGTGCCAGCTCACCACCGGGTCAGCCTCTCGTAATTAATGAGCAGTTCTTC.

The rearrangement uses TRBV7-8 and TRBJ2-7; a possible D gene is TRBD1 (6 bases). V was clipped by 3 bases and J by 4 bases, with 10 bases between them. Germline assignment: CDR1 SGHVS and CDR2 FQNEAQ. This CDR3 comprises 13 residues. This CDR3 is CASSLGARYEQYV. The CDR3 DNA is TGTGCCAGCAGCTTGGGGGCGAGGTACGAGCAGTACGTC.

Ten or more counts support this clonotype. The CDR3 DNA reads TGTGCCAGCAGCGTAGTCCTAGCGGGAGGTTACAATGAGCAGTTCTTC. This translates into CASSVVLAGGYNEQFF. The V call is TRBV9, the J call TRBJ2-1; 11 bases line up with TRBD2. With V trimmed by 0 bases and J by 4 bases, 3 bases remained unmatched. The CDR3 spans 16 residues. From germline, CDR1 is SGDLS and CDR2 YYNGEE.

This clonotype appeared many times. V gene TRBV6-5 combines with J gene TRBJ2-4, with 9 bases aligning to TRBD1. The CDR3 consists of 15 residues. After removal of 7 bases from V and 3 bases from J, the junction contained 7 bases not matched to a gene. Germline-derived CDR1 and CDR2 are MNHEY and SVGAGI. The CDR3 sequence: CASTWTGVGKNIQYF. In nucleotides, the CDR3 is TGTGCCAGCACTTGGACAGGGGTGGGCAAAAACATTCAGTACTTC.

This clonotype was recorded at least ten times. The CDR3 loop reads CASSSNTEAFF. CDR3 nucleotides: TGTGCCAGCAGCTCTAACACTGAAGCTTTCTTT. The genes are TRBV12-3 or TRBV12-4 and TRBJ1-1, with D uncertain. Trimming left V 6 bases short and J 2 bases short, with 4 bases between. The CDR3 extends over 11 amino acids.

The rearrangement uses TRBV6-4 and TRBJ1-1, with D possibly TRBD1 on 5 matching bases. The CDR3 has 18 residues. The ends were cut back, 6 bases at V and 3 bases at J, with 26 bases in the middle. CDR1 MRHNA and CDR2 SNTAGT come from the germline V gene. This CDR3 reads CASRPPGPFYGGDTEAFF. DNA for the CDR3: TGTGCCAGCAGGCCACCGGGACCTTTCTACGGGGGTGACACTGAAGCTTTCTTT.

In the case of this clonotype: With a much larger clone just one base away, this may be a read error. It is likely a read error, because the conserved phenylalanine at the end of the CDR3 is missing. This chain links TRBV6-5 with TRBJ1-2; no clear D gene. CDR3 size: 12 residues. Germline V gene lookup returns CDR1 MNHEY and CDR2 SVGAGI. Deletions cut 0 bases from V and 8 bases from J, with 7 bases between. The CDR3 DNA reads TGTGCCAGCAGTTACTCAGGCGGCGGCTACACCTGC. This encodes CASSYSGGGYTC.

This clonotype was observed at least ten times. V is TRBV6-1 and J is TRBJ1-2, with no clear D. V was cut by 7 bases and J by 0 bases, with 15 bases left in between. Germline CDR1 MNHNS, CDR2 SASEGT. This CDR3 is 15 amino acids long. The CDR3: CASTKAGVANYGYTF. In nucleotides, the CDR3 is TGTGCCAGCACCAAGGCGGGTGTAGCTAACTATGGCTACACCTTC.

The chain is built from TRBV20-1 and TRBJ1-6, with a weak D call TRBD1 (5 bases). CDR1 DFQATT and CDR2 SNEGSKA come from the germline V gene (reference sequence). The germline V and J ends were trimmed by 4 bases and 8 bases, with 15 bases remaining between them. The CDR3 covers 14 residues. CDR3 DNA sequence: TGCAGTGCTACAGGGCTTCCGTGGGATTCACCCCTCCACTTT. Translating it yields CSATGLPWDSPLHF.

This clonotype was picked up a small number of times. CDR3 sequence reads: CASRTDRSNEKLFF. CDR3 coding DNA: TGTGCCAGTAGGACGGACAGGTCTAATGAAAAACTGTTTTTT. V usage is TRBV19 and J usage is TRBJ1-4, with 7 bases matching TRBD1. The CDR3 runs to 14 residues. V lost 6 bases and J lost 3; bases outside the gene matches: 4. Germline CDR1 reads LNHDA; CDR2 reads SQIVND (reference sequence).

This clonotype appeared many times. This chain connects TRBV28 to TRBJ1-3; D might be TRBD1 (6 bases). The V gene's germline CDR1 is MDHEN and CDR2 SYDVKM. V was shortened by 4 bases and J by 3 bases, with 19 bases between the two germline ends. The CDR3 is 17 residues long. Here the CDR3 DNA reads TGTGCCAGCAGTTCCACCCTCCCATACAGGGATGGAAACACCATATATTTT. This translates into CASSSTLPYRDGNTIYF.

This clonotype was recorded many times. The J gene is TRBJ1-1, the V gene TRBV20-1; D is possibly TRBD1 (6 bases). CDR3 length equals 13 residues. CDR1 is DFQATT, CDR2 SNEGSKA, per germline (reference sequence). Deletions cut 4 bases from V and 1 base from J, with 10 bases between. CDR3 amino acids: CSAIRGQNTEAFF. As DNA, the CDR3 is TGCAGTGCTATCAGGGGCCAGAACACTGAAGCTTTCTTT.

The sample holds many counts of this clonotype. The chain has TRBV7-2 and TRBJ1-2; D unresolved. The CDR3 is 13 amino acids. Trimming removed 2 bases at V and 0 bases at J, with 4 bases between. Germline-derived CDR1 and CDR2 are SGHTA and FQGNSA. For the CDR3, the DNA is TGTGCCAGCAGCTTACAAGCTAACTATGGCTACACCTTC. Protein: CASSLQANYGYTF.

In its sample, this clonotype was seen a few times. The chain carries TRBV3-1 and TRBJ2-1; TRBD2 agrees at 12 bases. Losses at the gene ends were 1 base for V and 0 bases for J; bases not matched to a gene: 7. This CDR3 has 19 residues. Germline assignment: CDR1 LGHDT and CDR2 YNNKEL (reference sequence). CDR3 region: CASSQGLTSGGFSYNEQFF. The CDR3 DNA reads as TGTGCCAGCAGCCAAGGCCTGACTAGCGGGGGCTTCTCCTACAATGAGCAGTTCTTC.

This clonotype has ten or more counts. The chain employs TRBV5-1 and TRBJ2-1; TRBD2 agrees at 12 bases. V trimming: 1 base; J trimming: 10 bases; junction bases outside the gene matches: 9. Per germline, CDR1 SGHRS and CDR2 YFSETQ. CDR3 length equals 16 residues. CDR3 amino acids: CASSLTRLAGETEQFF. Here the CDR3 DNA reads TGCGCCAGCAGCTTGACTCGACTAGCGGGAGAAACCGAGCAGTTCTTC.

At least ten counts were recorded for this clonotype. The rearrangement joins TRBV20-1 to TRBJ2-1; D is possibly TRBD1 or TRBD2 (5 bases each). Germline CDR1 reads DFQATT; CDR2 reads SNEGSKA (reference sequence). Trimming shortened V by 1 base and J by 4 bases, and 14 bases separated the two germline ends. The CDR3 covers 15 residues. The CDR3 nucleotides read TGCAGTGCTAGAGGGTATCGTGAGGGGTACAATGAGCAGTTCTTC. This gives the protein CSARGYREGYNEQFF.

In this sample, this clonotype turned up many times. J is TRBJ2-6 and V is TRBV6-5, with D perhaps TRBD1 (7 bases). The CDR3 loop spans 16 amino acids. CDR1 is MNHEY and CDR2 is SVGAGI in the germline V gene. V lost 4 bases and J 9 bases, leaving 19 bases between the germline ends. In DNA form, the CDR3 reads TGTGCCAGCAGTTCTGCAGGGGGGACATCCGTCAACGTCCTGACTTTC. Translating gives CASSSAGGTSVNVLTF.

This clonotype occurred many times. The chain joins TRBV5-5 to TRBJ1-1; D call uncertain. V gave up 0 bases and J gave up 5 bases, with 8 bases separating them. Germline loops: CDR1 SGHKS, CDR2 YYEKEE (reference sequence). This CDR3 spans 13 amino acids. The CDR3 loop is CASSLEPQTEAFF. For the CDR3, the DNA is TGTGCCAGCAGCTTGGAGCCGCAGACTGAAGCTTTCTTT.

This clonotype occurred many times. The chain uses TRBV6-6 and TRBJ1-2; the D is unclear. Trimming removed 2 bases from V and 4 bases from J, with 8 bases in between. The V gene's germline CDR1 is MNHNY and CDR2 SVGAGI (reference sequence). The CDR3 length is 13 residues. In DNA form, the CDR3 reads TGTGCCAGCAGTTACAGGGATGGCTATGGCTACACCTTC. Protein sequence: CASSYRDGYGYTF.

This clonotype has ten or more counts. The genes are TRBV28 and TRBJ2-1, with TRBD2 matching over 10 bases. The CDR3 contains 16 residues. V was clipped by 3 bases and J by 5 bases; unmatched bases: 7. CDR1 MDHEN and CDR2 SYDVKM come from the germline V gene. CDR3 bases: TGTGCCAGCAGTTTCCCCCTAGCGGGGGTAAACAATGAGCAGTTCTTC. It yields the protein CASSFPLAGVNNEQFF.

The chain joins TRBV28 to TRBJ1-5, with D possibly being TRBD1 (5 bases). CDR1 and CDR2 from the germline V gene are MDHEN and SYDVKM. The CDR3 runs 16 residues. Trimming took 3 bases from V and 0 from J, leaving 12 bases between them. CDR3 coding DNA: TGTGCCAGCAGTTTCCGCAGGGCCTATAGCAATCAGCCCCAGCATTTT. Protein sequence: CASSFRRAYSNQPQHF. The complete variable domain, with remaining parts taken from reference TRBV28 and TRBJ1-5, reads DVKVTQSSRYLVKRTGEKVFLECVQDMDHENMFWYRQDPGLGLRLIYFSYDVKMKEKGDIPEGYSVSREKKERFSLILESASTNQTSMYLCASSFRRAYSNQPQHFGDGTRLSIL.

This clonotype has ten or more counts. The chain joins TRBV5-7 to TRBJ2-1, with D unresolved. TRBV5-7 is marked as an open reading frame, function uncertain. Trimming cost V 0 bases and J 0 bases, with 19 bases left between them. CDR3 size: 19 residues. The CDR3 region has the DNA TGTGCCAGCAGCTTGGAGGAAGGGCCCAAGATGAGCTCCTACAATGAGCAGTTCTTC. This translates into CASSLEEGPKMSSYNEQFF.

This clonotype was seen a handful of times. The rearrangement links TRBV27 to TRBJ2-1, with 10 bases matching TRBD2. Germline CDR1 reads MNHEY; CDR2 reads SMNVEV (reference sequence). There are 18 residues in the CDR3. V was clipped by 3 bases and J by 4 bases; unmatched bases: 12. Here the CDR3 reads CASSLMSAGTSVYNEQFF. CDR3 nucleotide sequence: TGTGCCAGCAGTTTGATGAGTGCCGGGACTAGCGTTTACAATGAGCAGTTCTTC.

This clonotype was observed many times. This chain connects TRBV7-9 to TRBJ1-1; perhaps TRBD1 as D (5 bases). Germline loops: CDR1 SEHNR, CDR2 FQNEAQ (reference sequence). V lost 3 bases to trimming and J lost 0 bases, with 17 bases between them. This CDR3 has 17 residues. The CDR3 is CASSFPISGTVNTEAFF. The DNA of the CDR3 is TGTGCCAGCAGCTTCCCCATATCCGGGACGGTGAACACTGAAGCTTTCTTT.

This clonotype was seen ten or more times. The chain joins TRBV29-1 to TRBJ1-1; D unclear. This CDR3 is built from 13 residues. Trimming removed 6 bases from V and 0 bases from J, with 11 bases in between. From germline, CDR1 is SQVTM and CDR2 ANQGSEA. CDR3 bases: TGCAGCGTCGCCCGCGAAATGAACACTGAAGCTTTCTTT. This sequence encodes CSVAREMNTEAFF.

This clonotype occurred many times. This CDR3 reads CASSQARGLERDEQFF. CDR3 in DNA: TGCGCCAGCAGCCAAGCGCGGGGACTGGAAAGGGATGAGCAGTTCTTC. This sequence joins TRBV4-1 and TRBJ2-1, with a tentative D call TRBD2 (6 bases). Germline lookup yields CDR1 MGHRA and CDR2 YSYEKL. V lost 1 base and J lost 8, with 18 bases in between. The CDR3 contains 16 residues.

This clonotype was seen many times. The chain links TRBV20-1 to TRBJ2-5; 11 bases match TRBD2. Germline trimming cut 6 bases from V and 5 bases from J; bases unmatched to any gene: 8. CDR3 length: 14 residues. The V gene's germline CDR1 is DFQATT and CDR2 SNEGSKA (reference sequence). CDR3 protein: CSADVAGGPETQYF. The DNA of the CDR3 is TGCAGTGCCGACGTAGCGGGAGGGCCGGAGACCCAGTACTTC.

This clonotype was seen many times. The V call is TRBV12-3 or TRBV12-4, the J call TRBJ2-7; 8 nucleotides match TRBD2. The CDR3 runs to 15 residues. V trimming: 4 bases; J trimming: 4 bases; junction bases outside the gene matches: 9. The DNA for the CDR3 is TGTGCCAGCAGTTCAAAGGGGACTAGTTGGTACGAGCAGTACTTC. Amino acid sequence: CASSSKGTSWYEQYF.